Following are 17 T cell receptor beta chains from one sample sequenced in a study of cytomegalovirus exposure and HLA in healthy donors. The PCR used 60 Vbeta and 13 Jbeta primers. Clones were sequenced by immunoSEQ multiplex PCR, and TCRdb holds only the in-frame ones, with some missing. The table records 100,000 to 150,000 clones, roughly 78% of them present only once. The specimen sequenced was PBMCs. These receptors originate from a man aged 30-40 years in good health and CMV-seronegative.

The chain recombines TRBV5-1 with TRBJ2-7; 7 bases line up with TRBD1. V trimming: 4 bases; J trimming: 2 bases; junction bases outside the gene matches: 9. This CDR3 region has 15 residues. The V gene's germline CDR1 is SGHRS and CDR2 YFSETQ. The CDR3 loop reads CASSQGTAKTYEQYF. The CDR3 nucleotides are TGCGCCAGCAGCCAAGGGACAGCTAAAACCTACGAGCAGTACTTC.

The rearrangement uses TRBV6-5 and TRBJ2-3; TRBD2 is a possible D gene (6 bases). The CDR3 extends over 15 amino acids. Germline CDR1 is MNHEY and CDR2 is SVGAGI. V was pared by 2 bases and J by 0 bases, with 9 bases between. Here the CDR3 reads CASSYRLVSTDTQYF. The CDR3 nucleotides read TGTGCCAGCAGTTACCGACTAGTTAGCACAGATACGCAGTATTTT.

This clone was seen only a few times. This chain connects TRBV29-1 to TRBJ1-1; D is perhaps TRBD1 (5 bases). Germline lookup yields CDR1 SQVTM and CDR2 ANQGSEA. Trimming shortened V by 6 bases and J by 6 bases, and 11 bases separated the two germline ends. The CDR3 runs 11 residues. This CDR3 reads CSVEGRAEAFF. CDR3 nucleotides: TGCAGCGTGGAGGGGAGGGCTGAAGCTTTCTTT.

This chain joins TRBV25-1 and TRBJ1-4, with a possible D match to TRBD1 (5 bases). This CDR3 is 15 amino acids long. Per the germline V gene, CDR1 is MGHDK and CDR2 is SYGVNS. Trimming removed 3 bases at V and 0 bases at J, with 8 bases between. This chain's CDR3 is CASSDDRATNEKLFF. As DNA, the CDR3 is TGTGCCAGCAGTGACGACAGAGCAACTAATGAAAAACTGTTTTTT.

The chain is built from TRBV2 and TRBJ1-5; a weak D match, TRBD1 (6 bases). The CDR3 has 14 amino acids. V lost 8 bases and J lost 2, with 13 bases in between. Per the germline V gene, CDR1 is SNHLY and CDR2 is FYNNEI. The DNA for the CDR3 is TGTGCCAGCGAGAGGGGGGGCGGCAATCAGCCCCAGCATTTT. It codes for CASERGGGNQPQHF.

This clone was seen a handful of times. This CDR3 is CASSFGQPGNTIYF. The CDR3 bases are TGTGCCAGTAGTTTCGGACAGCCTGGAAACACCATATATTTT. The chain employs TRBV19 and TRBJ1-3; D perhaps matches TRBD1 (6 bases). V was pared by 5 bases and J by 2 bases, with 10 bases between. The germline CDR1 and CDR2 sequences are LNHDA and SQIVND (reference sequence). The CDR3 length is 14 residues.

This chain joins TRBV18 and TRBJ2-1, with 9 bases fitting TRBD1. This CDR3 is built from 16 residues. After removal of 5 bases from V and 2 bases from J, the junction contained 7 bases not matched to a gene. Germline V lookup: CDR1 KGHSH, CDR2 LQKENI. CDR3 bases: TGTGCCAGCTCAAACCGGGACAGGGTCACCTACAATGAGCAGTTCTTC. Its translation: CASSNRDRVTYNEQFF.

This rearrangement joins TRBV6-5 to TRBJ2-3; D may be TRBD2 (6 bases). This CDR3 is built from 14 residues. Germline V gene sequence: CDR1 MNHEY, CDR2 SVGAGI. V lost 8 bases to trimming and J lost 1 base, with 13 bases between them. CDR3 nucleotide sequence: TGTGCCAGCGGGGTCCCGGGAGGCACAGATACGCAGTATTTT. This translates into CASGVPGGTDTQYF.

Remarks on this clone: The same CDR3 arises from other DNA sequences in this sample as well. CDR3 region: CASSLGQGAIKEKLFF. The CDR3 DNA reads TGCGCCAGCAGCTTGGGTCAGGGGGCGATTAAGGAAAAACTGTTTTTT. This chain joins TRBV5-1 and TRBJ1-4, with 8 bases that match TRBD1. CDR3 length: 16 amino acids. Germline lookup yields CDR1 SGHRS and CDR2 YFSETQ. V lost 0 bases, J lost 8 bases, and 9 bases stayed unmatched.

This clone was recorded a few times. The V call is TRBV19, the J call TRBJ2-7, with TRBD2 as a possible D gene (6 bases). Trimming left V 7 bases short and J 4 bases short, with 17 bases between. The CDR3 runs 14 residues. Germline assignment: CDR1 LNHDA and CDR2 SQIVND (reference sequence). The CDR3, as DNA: TGTGCCAGTAAGCCCCGGGGGACTTTTTACGAGCAGTACTTC. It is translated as CASKPRGTFYEQYF.

CDR3 loop: CASFNRGVDVGYTF. In nucleotides, the CDR3 is TGTGCCAGCTTCAATCGGGGGGTTGATGTAGGCTACACCTTC. J is TRBJ1-2 and V is TRBV28; possible D gene TRBD1, 5 bases. Trimming stripped 8 bases from V and 8 bases from J, with 21 bases between. This CDR3 has 14 amino acids. Germline CDR1 MDHEN, CDR2 SYDVKM.

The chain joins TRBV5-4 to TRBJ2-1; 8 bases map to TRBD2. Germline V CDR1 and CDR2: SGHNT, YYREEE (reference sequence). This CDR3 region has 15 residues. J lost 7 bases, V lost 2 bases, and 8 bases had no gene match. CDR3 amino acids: CASSFPGGTKNEQFF. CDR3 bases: TGTGCCAGCAGCTTCCCGGGGGGGACTAAGAATGAGCAGTTCTTC.

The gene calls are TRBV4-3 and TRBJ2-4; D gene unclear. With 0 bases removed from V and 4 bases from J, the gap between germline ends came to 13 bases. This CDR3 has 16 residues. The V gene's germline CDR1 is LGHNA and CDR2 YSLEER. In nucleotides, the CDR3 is TGCGCCAGCAGCCAAGATATTAGGAGATCTAAAAACATTCAGTACTTC. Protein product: CASSQDIRRSKNIQYF.

The CDR3 region has the DNA TGTGCCAGCAGTCCAGGCCTTTGGGGGGGCGGAATGTCCTACGAGCAGTACTTC. Residues: CASSPGLWGGGMSYEQYF. The J gene is TRBJ2-7, the V gene TRBV27, with D possibly TRBD2 on 7 matching bases. V gave up 5 bases and J gave up 1 base, with 24 bases separating them. The CDR3 has 18 residues. Germline CDR1 reads MNHEY; CDR2 reads SMNVEV (reference sequence).

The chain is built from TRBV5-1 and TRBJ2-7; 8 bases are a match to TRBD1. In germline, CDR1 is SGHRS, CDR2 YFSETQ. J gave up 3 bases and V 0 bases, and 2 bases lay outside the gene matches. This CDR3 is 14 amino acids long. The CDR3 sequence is CASSLVTGGYEQYF. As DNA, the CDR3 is TGCGCCAGCAGCTTGGTCACAGGGGGCTACGAGCAGTACTTC.

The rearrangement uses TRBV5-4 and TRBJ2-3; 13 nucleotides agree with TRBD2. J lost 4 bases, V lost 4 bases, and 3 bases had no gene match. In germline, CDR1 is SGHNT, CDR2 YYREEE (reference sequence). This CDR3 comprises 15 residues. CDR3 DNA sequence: TGTGCCAGCAGCCAACTAGCGGGGGGGTCAGATACGCAGTATTTT. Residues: CASSQLAGGSDTQYF.

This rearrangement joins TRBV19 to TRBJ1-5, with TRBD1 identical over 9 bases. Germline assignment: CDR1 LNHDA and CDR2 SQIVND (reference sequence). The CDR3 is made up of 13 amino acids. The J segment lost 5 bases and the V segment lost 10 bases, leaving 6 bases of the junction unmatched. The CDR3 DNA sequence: TGTGCCACCGGGACAGGGACGTATCAGCCCCAGCATTTT. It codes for CATGTGTYQPQHF.